This T cell receptor beta chain originates from a study of T cells in Graves' hyperthyroidism and ophthalmopathy. The study's findings and limits: Ophthalmopathy, which appeared later, was predicted by the model a median 6.5 months before onset.

Of note for this clonotype: As yet, its antigen is unknown.

Trimming shortened V by 5 bases and J by 7 bases, and 9 bases separated the two germline ends. This CDR3 has 12 amino acids. From germline, CDR1 is MNHNS and CDR2 SASEGT. From RNA transcripts, TCR beta CDR3 regions were amplified. Using the HTBI primer set, a first-round RT-PCR was run on the TCR CDR3. TCRdb recomputed calls from the multiplex PCR reads with MiXCR, one row per CDR3 protein. Of some 500,000 distinct CDR3 sequences detected, approximately 15% appear once; the ten largest clones hold about a sixth. The receptor was derived from a woman between 18 and 30 years old with Graves' hyperthyroidism. J is TRBJ2-1 and V is TRBV6-1, with D possibly matching TRBD2 (6 bases). What was sequenced was blood. The CDR3 nucleotides are TGTGCCAGCAGTCGGGAGATAAATGAGCAGTTCTTC. It is translated as CASSREINEQFF.